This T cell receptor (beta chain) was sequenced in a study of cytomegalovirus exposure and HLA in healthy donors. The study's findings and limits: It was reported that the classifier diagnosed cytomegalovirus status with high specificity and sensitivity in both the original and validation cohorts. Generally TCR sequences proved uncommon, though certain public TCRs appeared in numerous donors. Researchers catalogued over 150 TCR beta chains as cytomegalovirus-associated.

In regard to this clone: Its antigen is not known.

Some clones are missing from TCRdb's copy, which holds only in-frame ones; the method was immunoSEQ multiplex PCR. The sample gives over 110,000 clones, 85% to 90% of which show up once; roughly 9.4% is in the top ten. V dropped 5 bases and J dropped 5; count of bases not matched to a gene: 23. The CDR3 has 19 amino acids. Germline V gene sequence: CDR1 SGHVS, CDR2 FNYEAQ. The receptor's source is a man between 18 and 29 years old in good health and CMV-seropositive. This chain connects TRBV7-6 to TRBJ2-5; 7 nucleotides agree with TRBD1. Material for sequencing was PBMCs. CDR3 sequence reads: CASSPPWDSRYSRQETQYF. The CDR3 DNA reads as TGTGCCAGCAGCCCACCCTGGGACAGCAGATACTCTCGCCAGGAGACCCAGTACTTC.